The clone carrying this T cell receptor (beta chain) was recorded at least ten times. Patients aged 18 to 65 had newly diagnosed hyperthyroidism of under 2 months' duration. The CDR3 totals 15 residues. V lost 6 bases and J lost 0; bases outside the gene matches: 7. Germline loops: CDR1 SGHTA, CDR2 FQGNSA. TCR beta CDR3 region amplification was performed from RNA transcripts. The HTBI primer set drove a first-round RT-PCR of the TCR CDR3. TCRdb re-called the multiplex PCR reads with MiXCR, one entry per CDR3 protein. The data show more than 500,000 distinct CDR3 sequences, 14% seen once. The sample originates from a study of T cells in Graves' hyperthyroidism and ophthalmopathy.

The sequence was obtained from a woman between 40 and 50 years old with Graves' hyperthyroidism. The source material was blood. J is TRBJ2-7 and V is TRBV7-2; 8 bases fit TRBD2. In DNA, the CDR3 is TGTGCCAGCAGTAAACCGACTAGCGCCTCCTACGAGCAGTACTTC. It specifies CASSKPTSASYEQYF.